This TCR beta chain was captured by sequencing in a study of blood T cell repertoires in COVID-19. At the level of the study: The samples span acute and convalescent COVID-19 from the United States, Italy and Spain. The analysed material was cDNA or gDNA that came from T cells, B-cell-depleted T cells, or PBMCs.

Per the study methods: Amplification with reference gene primers provided the estimates of nucleated cell counts. Using immunoSEQ multiplex PCR, the repertoire was profiled, and TCRdb retains in-frame clones only, with some absent. V and J calls and clone size come straight from that table; D and trimming were deduced from the DNA. The sample consists of 150,000 to 200,000 clones, over 75% of them appearing once. Sequencing was carried out using peripheral blood. This receptor was taken from an elderly woman with acute or convalescent COVID-19.

The CDR3 region has the DNA TGTGCCAGTAGTACCGCGGGTCGTTACAATGAGCAGTTCTTC. This gives the protein CASSTAGRYNEQFF. J is TRBJ2-1 and V is TRBV19; a possible D gene is TRBD2 (5 bases). This CDR3 region has 14 residues. Germline values: CDR1 LNHDA, CDR2 SQIVND (reference sequence). Trimming shortened V by 4 bases and J by 4 bases, and 11 bases separated the two germline ends.